This TCR beta chain came from a study of vaccination effects on CD4 cells after COVID-19. Study background: Participants completed two doses of the BNT162b2 or mRNA-1273 vaccine. Study-level findings and limits: Convalescent patients' post-vaccine spike repertoire was mostly distinct vaccine-induced clones.

Clones were read by immunoSEQ multiplex PCR, and TCRdb kept only the in-frame ones, dropping some. This sample yields some 19,000 clones, of which roughly 69% are seen a single time; 35% to 40% belongs to the top ten. Under the ViraFEST assay, PBMC were stimulated with viral peptide pools so that antigen-specific CD4+ T cells expanded. Sequencing was performed afterwards. CD4+ T cells were isolated after 10 days of culture. A PCR test confirmed that the person had SARS-CoV-2 infection between March and December 2020. Cultures used fewer than 2.5 million PBMC per well, about 10 IU/ml IL-2 and about 10 ug/ml peptides. V lost 6 bases to trimming and J lost 4 bases, with 9 bases between them. Germline lookup yields CDR1 DFQATT and CDR2 SNEGSKA (reference sequence). The CDR3 length is 11 residues. With respect to this clone: Its antigen is not identified.

This rearrangement joins TRBV20-1 to TRBJ1-2, with no clear D. The TCR sequence derives from a human donor who had a prior SARS-CoV-2 infection. Material: CD4+ T cells from PBMCs cultured with a peptide pool, obtained before COVID-19 vaccination. This CDR3 is CSADDGYGYTF. The CDR3 nucleotides read TGCAGTGCGGACGACGGCTATGGCTACACCTTC.